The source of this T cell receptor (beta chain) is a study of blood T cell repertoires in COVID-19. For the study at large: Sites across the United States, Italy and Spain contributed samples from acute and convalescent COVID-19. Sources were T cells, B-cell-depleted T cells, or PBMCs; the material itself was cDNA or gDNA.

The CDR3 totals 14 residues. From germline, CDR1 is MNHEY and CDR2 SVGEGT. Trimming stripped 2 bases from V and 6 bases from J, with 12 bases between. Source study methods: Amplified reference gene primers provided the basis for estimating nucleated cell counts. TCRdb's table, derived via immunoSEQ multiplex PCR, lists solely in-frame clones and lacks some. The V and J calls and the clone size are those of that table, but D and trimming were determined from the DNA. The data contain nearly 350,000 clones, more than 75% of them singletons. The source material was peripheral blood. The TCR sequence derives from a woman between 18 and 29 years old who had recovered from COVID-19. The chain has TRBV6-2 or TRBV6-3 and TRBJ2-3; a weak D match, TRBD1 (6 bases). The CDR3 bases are TGTGCCAGCAGTTACCGCCAGGGGATCGATACGCAGTATTTT. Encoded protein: CASSYRQGIDTQYF.